This is a list of T cell receptor beta chains from one sample in a study of CD8+ T cells in alopecia areata. The assay was immunoSEQ multiplex PCR, and TCRdb's table has in-frame clones only and misses some. The sample lists under 300,000 clones; roughly two thirds were seen once. Source: CD4+ T cells sorted from blood, taken at week 0. These receptors were taken from a human donor with alopecia areata. Each CDR3 is given with its conserved first and last residue. A D gene is named only where the DNA matches it firmly. For some rows the clone size is stated as once, few or many, or as a class when expanded; others skip it.

>NA|TRBV4-1|TRBJ1-5|NA
TGCGCCAGCAGCCAAGGCAGGGGAGGCAATCAGCCCCAGCATTTT
CASSQGRGGNQPQHF
>NA|TRBV4-2|TRBJ1-2|NA
TGTGCCAGCAGCCAAGATGGGGGATATGGCTACACCTTC
CASSQDGGYGYTF
>NA|TRBV9|TRBJ2-1|NA
TGTGCCAGCAGCCGGGGGGCCTTTGGTGAGCAGTTCTTC
CASSRGAFGEQFF
>few|TRBV30|TRBJ2-7|NA
TGTGCCTGGAGTTACAGGCAGGACTCCTACGAGCAGTACTTC
CAWSYRQDSYEQYF
>NA|TRBV30|TRBJ1-6|TRBD1
TGTGCCCAACAAATCCGACAGGGACTAGATTCACCCCTCCACTTT
CAQQIRQGLDSPLHF
>NA|TRBV5-1|TRBJ1-1|TRBD1
TGCGCCAGCAGCTTGGGGACAGGGCTTGTCGCTGAAGCTTTCTTT
CASSLGTGLVAEAFF
>NA|TRBV7-2|TRBJ2-1|NA
TGTGCCAGCAGCTTAGCGGCTGCCATCTACAATGAGCAGTTCTTC
CASSLAAAIYNEQFF
>once|TRBV29-1|TRBJ2-5|NA
TGCAGCGTTGAGCAGGGAGGAGAGACCCAGTACTTC
CSVEQGGETQYF
>NA|TRBV11-1|TRBJ2-7|NA
TGTGCCAGCAGCTCGGAACAGGTTAACGAGCAGTACTTC
CASSSEQVNEQYF
>NA|TRBV25-1|TRBJ1-5|NA
TGTGCCAGCAGTGAGAGCGGGGGCGGCAATCAGCCCCAGCATTTT
CASSESGGGNQPQHF
>NA|TRBV5-1|TRBJ2-1|NA
TGCGCCAGCAGCTTGGCGCAGGACCCGCACAATGAGCAGTTCTTC
CASSLAQDPHNEQFF
>NA|TRBV7-2|TRBJ1-2|TRBD1
TGTGCCAGCAGCTTAGAGTCCCAGGGGGCGTACGGCTACACCTTC
CASSLESQGAYGYTF
>NA|TRBV2|TRBJ2-3|TRBD2
TGTGCCAGCGGGGGGGTAAGCACAGATACGCAGTATTTT
CASGGVSTDTQYF
>NA|TRBV5-1|TRBJ1-5|NA
TGCGCCAGCAGCTTGACCGGGATGAGCAATCAGCCCCAGCATTTT
CASSLTGMSNQPQHF
>once|TRBV7-9|TRBJ2-6|NA
TGTGCCAGCAGCTTAGGGGGCACTGGGGCCAACGTCCTGACTTTC
CASSLGGTGANVLTF
>NA|TRBV7-3|TRBJ2-7|NA
TGTGCCAGCAGCTTAGCTGGGGGACCAATCTACGAGCAGTACTTC
CASSLAGGPIYEQYF
>NA|TRBV5-4|TRBJ2-3|NA
TGTGCCAGCAGCCCGGCCCCAGATACGCAGTATTTT
CASSPAPDTQYF
>once|TRBV5-1|TRBJ2-5|NA
TGCGCCAGCAGCTTGCGGGTACAAGAGACCCAGTACTTC
CASSLRVQETQYF
>NA|TRBV5-1|TRBJ2-3|NA
TGCGCCAGCAGCTCCGGGACTCCAGGGGATACGCAGTATTTT
CASSSGTPGDTQYF
>NA|TRBV7-2|TRBJ1-2|NA
TGTGCCAGCAGCTTAGGGTCGGGGGGAAATCGCTACACCTTC
CASSLGSGGNRYTF
>NA|TRBV29-1|TRBJ1-2|NA
TGCAGCACAAGCCCGGAGCGGTCATGGGGCTACACCTTC
CSTSPERSWGYTF
>NA|TRBV4-1|TRBJ1-5|NA
TGCGCCAGCAGCCAAGAGCCAGGACAATATAGCAATCAGCCCCAGCATTTT
CASSQEPGQYSNQPQHF
>NA|TRBV9|TRBJ2-2|NA
TGTGCCAGCAGCGTAGGCGCAGGGTGGACCGGGGAGCTGTTTTTT
CASSVGAGWTGELFF
>NA|TRBV5-6|TRBJ2-7|TRBD1
TGTGCCAGCAGCCGAGCGGGACAGGGGACCTACGAGCAGTACTTC
CASSRAGQGTYEQYF
>NA|TRBV5-4|TRBJ1-2|NA
TGTGCCAGCAGCTTGCTAACTGGCAGCTATGGCTACACCTTC
CASSLLTGSYGYTF
>NA|TRBV14|TRBJ1-6|NA
TGTGCCAGCAGCCAAGGCGCGGCTCCGGGTTGGTCACCCCTCCACTTT
CASSQGAAPGWSPLHF
>NA|TRBV11-1|TRBJ2-7|NA
TGTGCCAGCAGCCATCGTGAAGGGGGGTTCTACGAGCAGTACTTC
CASSHREGGFYEQYF
>NA|TRBV5-4|TRBJ2-1|TRBD1
TGTGCCAGCAGCTTGGAAAGGGGGCGGAATGAGCAGTTCTTC
CASSLERGRNEQFF
>NA|TRBV5-4|TRBJ1-2|NA
TGTGCCAGCAGCGTTGACATCGCGAGCTATGGCTACACCTTC
CASSVDIASYGYTF
>NA|TRBV4-2|TRBJ1-6|NA
TGTGCCAGCAGCCAAACGCAGGGGAAGATATCCTATAATTCACCCCTCCACTTT
CASSQTQGKISYNSPLHF
>NA|TRBV30|TRBJ1-1|TRBD1
TGTGCCTGGGTACAGGGGGTCACTGAAGCTTTCTTT
CAWVQGVTEAFF
>NA|TRBV7-2|TRBJ2-5|NA
TGTGCCAGCAGCTTGACCAGGGAGGAGACCCAGTACTTC
CASSLTREETQYF
>NA|TRBV12-5|TRBJ2-7|NA
TGTGCTAGTGGTTTGGGACCAGTGAACGAGCAGTACTTC
CASGLGPVNEQYF
>once|TRBV7-9|TRBJ2-5|NA
TGTGCCAGCGAACAGGGTTTCAGGGAGACCCAGTACTTC
CASEQGFRETQYF